A single sample is the source of the 8 T cell receptor beta chains below, sequenced in a study of blood T cell repertoires in COVID-19. Here immunoSEQ multiplex PCR was the method, and the copy in TCRdb shows in-frame clones only, minus some. The sample consists of fewer than 65,000 clones, nearly 90% of them appearing once. The sample comprised peripheral blood. The receptors derive from a man in his sixties with acute or convalescent COVID-19.

The gene calls are TRBV5-6 and TRBJ1-3, with a weak D call TRBD1 (5 bases). The CDR3 spans 15 residues. The germline gives CDR1 SGHDT, CDR2 YYEEEE. Trimming pared 1 base from V and 0 bases from J, leaving 8 bases between. The CDR3, as DNA: TGTGCCAGCAGCTTGTGGGGCTTCTCTGGAAACACCATATATTTT. It specifies CASSLWGFSGNTIYF. The full variable domain, with the rest looked up from reference TRBV5-6 and TRBJ1-3, is DAGVTQSPTHLIKTRGQQVTLRCSPKSGHDTVSWYQQALGQGPQFIFQYYEEEERQRGNFPDRFSGHQFPNYSSELNVNALLLGDSALYLCASSLWGFSGNTIYFGEGSWLTVV.

V and J are TRBV12-5 and TRBJ2-3; 9 positions agree with TRBD1. The CDR3 contains 11 residues. After removal of 3 bases from V and 13 bases from J, the junction contained 2 bases not matched to a gene. CDR1 LGHNT and CDR2 FRNRAP come from the germline V gene. Here the CDR3 DNA reads TGTGCTAGTGGTTTCGACAGGGGGGAGTATTTT. Translation: CASGFDRGEYF.

V gene TRBV5-1 combines with J gene TRBJ1-2; 8 bases are a match to TRBD1. The CDR3 has 16 residues. Germline CDR1 SGHRS, CDR2 YFSETQ. V shed 0 bases, J shed 6 bases, and the junction held 10 bases outside the gene matches. Here the CDR3 reads CASSLGSTGTGDGYTF. The CDR3 nucleotides read TGCGCCAGCAGCTTGGGTTCTACCGGGACAGGAGATGGCTACACCTTC.

Worth noting for this clone: The same CDR3 arises from other DNA sequences in this sample as well. The CDR3 reads CASSLGRGNEQFF. The CDR3 region has the DNA TGCGCCAGCAGCTTGGGTAGGGGGAATGAGCAGTTCTTC. The V and J genes are TRBV5-1 and TRBJ2-1; a possible D gene is TRBD1 (6 bases). Germline CDR1 is SGHRS and CDR2 is YFSETQ. V dropped 0 bases and J dropped 7 bases, with 8 bases sitting between them. The CDR3 loop spans 13 amino acids.

This clone was counted a few times. This chain uses TRBV11-2 with TRBJ2-5, with TRBD2 identical over 11 bases. The CDR3 length is 18 residues. The V gene end was trimmed by 1 base and the J gene end by 1 base; junction bases not matched to a gene: 8. The germline CDR1 and CDR2 sequences are SGHAT and FQNNGV. The CDR3 region has the DNA TGTGCCAGCAGCTTAGGTCCCGGGACTAGCGGACCCCAAGAGACCCAGTACTTC. Translated: CASSLGPGTSGPQETQYF.

The gene calls are TRBV5-4 and TRBJ1-2; 9 bases fit TRBD1. The V and J ends lost 4 bases and 6 bases, in that order; junction bases with no gene match: 13. Germline V gene sequence: CDR1 SGHNT, CDR2 YYREEE (reference sequence). The CDR3 has 16 amino acids. CDR3 residues: CASSPGGGQGTHGYTF. The CDR3 DNA follows: TGTGCCAGCAGCCCCGGTGGGGGACAGGGAACCCATGGCTACACCTTC.

V usage is TRBV4-1 and J usage is TRBJ1-1; D possibly corresponds to TRBD1 (5 bases). The length of the CDR3 is 16 residues. Germline CDR1 and CDR2: MGHRA and YSYEKL. Trimming shortened V by 0 bases and J by 9 bases, and 20 bases separated the two germline ends. CDR3 protein: CASSQDHGRAISKAFF. DNA for the CDR3: TGCGCCAGCAGCCAAGATCATGGCAGGGCGATCTCTAAAGCTTTCTTT.

This clone was observed once. The V and J genes are TRBV7-9 and TRBJ1-1, with a possible D match to TRBD1 (6 bases). V dropped 6 bases and J dropped 4 bases, with 12 bases sitting between them. The CDR3 runs 13 residues. Germline V gene data show CDR1 as SEHNR and CDR2 as FQNEAQ (reference sequence). The CDR3 DNA is TGTGCCAGCAGTTTTGACAGGTCCACTGAAGCTTTCTTT. Translating gives CASSFDRSTEAFF.